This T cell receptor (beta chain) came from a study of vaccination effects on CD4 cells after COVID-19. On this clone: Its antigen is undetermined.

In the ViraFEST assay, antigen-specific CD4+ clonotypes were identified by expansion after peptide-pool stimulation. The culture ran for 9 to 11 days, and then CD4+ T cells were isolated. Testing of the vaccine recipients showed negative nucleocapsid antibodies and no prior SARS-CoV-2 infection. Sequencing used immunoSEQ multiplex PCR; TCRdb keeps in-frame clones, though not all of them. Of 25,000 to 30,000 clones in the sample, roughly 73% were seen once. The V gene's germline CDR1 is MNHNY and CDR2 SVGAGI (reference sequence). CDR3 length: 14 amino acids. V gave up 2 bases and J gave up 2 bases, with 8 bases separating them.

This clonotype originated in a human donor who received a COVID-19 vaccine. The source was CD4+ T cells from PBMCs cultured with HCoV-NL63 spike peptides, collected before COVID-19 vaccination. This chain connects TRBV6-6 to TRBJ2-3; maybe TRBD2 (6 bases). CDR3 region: CASSYRGYTDTQYF. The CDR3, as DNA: TGTGCCAGCAGTTACCGGGGGTACACAGATACGCAGTATTTT.